Listed below are T cell receptor beta chains from one sample, sequenced in a study of Graves' ophthalmopathy and Graves' hyperthyroidism. TCRdb fed the multiplex PCR reads into MiXCR, producing one record per CDR3 protein. This repertoire shows fewer than 600,000 distinct CDR3 sequences, around 14% found once; its top ten account for roughly 9.8%. Sequenced input: blood. The receptors shown here come from a woman aged 30 to 39 with Graves' ophthalmopathy. CDR3s include the opening cysteine and the closing phenylalanine or tryptophan. Fields, in order: D gene, CDR3 length, clone size, J gene, V gene, CDR3 DNA, CDR3 protein. A D gene is named only where the DNA matches it firmly. Clone size is given for some rows only: seen once, a few or many times, or a class if the clone is expanded.

TRBD1,16,many,TRBJ2-2,TRBV28,TGTGCCAGCAGTTATCCCCGGACAGGGGGCCACGGGGAGCTGTTTTTT,CASSYPRTGGHGELFF
.,16,many,TRBJ1-1,TRBV6-5,TGTGCCAGCAGTTACTCGGTCTGGCAGATGAACACTGAAGCTTTCTTT,CASSYSVWQMNTEAFF
.,15,many,TRBJ2-7,TRBV7-6,TGTGCCAGCAGCCGGTCCGGGACGGACTCCTACGAGCAGTACTTC,CASSRSGTDSYEQYF
.,15,many,TRBJ1-6,TRBV7-2,TGTGCCAGCAGCTTAAGCAGTCACTATAATTCACCCCTCCACTTT,CASSLSSHYNSPLHF
TRBD2,15,.,TRBJ2-5,TRBV9,TGTGCCAGCAGCGCACCCGGGGGGTACCAAGAGACCCAGTACTTC,CASSAPGGYQETQYF
TRBD2,15,once,TRBJ2-7,TRBV9,TGTGCCAGCAGCGTAGCGGCGGGGGGGCCTTACGAGCAGTACTTC,CASSVAAGGPYEQYF
.,13,many,TRBJ1-1,TRBV6-1,TGTGCCAGCAGATTCAGGGGTAACACTGAAGCTTTCTTT,CASRFRGNTEAFF
.,15,many,TRBJ1-1,TRBV15,TGTGCCACCAGCAGAGACGCTTCCCTGAACACTGAAGCTTTCTTT,CATSRDASLNTEAFF
.,14,many,TRBJ2-5,TRBV5-1,TGCGCCAGCAGCTTCGGCACTTCCCAAGAGACCCAGTACTTC,CASSFGTSQETQYF
TRBD1,15,.,TRBJ1-1,TRBV12-3/TRBV12-4,TGTGCCAGCACGGGCGGGTACAGGGGTAACACTGAAGCTTTCTTT,CASTGGYRGNTEAFF
TRBD1,16,few,TRBJ1-1,TRBV12-5,TGTGCTAGTGGTTTGCTCAGGACAGGGCTGAACACTGAAGCTTTCTTT,CASGLLRTGLNTEAFF
.,16,many,TRBJ2-5,TRBV13,TGTGCCAGCAGCTTAGAAGGTAGCTGGGGGGCGGAGACCCAGTACTTC,CASSLEGSWGAETQYF
.,11,.,TRBJ2-5,TRBV18,TGTGCCAGCTCACCACCGGAGACCCAGTACTTC,CASSPPETQYF
.,14,many,TRBJ2-5,TRBV5-4,TGTGCCAGCAGCGTGGTCACAGATCAAGAGACCCAGTACTTC,CASSVVTDQETQYF
TRBD1,15,.,TRBJ2-7,TRBV7-8,TGTGCCAGCAGTCTGAACCCGGGACAGGGATACGAGCAGTACTTC,CASSLNPGQGYEQYF
.,15,many,TRBJ2-3,TRBV6-4,TGTGCCAGCAGTGACTCGCGCAGGACTACAGATACGCAGTATTTT,CASSDSRRTTDTQYF
TRBD2,18,many,TRBJ2-5,TRBV11-1,TGTGCCAGCAGCTTTTTGGGGACTAGCGGGAGATCGGAAGAGACCCAGTACTTC,CASSFLGTSGRSEETQYF
.,13,.,TRBJ2-7,TRBV28,TGTTCCAGCAGTTTGACAGGATCCTACGAGCAGTACTTC,CSSSLTGSYEQYF
TRBD1,16,many,TRBJ2-7,TRBV9,TGTGCCAGCAGCGTAGGAGGGACAGGGGGCTCCTACGAGCAGTACTTC,CASSVGGTGGSYEQYF
.,14,many,TRBJ2-7,TRBV19,TGTGCCAGTAGCTGGGGAGCCCCTTCCTACGAGCAGTACTTC,CASSWGAPSYEQYF
.,15,many,TRBJ2-5,TRBV7-9,TGTGCCAGCAGCCGATTTCGGAGGGGGCAAGAGACCCAGTACTTC,CASSRFRRGQETQYF
TRBD1,16,many,TRBJ1-1,TRBV12-3/TRBV12-4,TGTGCCAGCAGTCCGGACAGGCCGATCTGGAACACTGAAGCTTTCTTT,CASSPDRPIWNTEAFF
TRBD2,15,many,TRBJ2-7,TRBV5-1,TGCGCCAGCAGCTTCTTAGCGGGAGGGTCCTACGAGCAGTACTTC,CASSFLAGGSYEQYF
.,13,many,TRBJ2-7,TRBV10-3,TGTGCCATCCGTCAAGGGGCCACCTACGAGCAGTACTTC,CAIRQGATYEQYF
.,12,many,TRBJ1-1,TRBV7-9,TGTGCCAGCTCACCGGGTCGGACTGAAGCTTTCTTT,CASSPGRTEAFF
.,13,many,TRBJ1-1,TRBV6-2/TRBV6-3,TGTGCCAGCCTGGCGGGTGCGAAGACTGAAGCTTTCTTT,CASLAGAKTEAFF
.,14,few,TRBJ2-7,TRBV4-2,TGTGCCAGCAGCCAAGAGAAGCAGGCAACCGAGCAGTACTTC,CASSQEKQATEQYF
TRBD1,13,.,TRBJ2-7,TRBV11-2,TGTGCCAGCAGTACAGGGGTCTTCTACGAGCAGTACTTC,CASSTGVFYEQYF
TRBD1,19,many,TRBJ1-5,TRBV19,TGTGCCAGTAGTATATTCCGCGGACAGGGGGATTACAGCAATCAGCCCCAGCATTTT,CASSIFRGQGDYSNQPQHF
.,13,.,TRBJ2-2,TRBV20-1,TGCAGTGCTAGGGATTTATACACCGGGGAGCTGTTTTTT,CSARDLYTGELFF
.,16,.,TRBJ1-1,TRBV3-1,TGTGCCAGCAGCCAAGGTCTTGGGGGGAGGTCGACTGAAGCTTTCTTT,CASSQGLGGRSTEAFF
TRBD2,14,.,TRBJ2-7,TRBV28,TGTGCCAGCTCTTCGGGAGGGCCCCTCGACGAGCAGTACTTC,CASSSGGPLDEQYF
.,12,many,TRBJ1-1,TRBV7-8,TGTGCCAGCAGCCTCCCCAGCGGTGAAGCTTTCTTT,CASSLPSGEAFF
.,15,many,TRBJ1-5,TRBV27,TGTGCCAGCACCGTTGGGGTGGGAAGCAATCAGCCCCAGCATTTT,CASTVGVGSNQPQHF
.,14,many,TRBJ1-1,TRBV7-2,TGTGCCAGCAGCTTAGAACTAATGAACACTGAAGCTTTCTTT,CASSLELMNTEAFF
.,15,many,TRBJ2-5,TRBV27,TGTGCCAGCAGTTCGACGGACGGGGTTGGAGAGACCCAGTACTTC,CASSSTDGVGETQYF
.,12,.,TRBJ1-2,TRBV12-3/TRBV12-4,TGTGCCAGCAGTTTAAGCCTCTCTGGCTACACCTTC,CASSLSLSGYTF
.,13,many,TRBJ2-7,TRBV6-2/TRBV6-3,TGTGCCAGCAGGCTCCAGGGGATCTACGAGCAGTACTTC,CASRLQGIYEQYF
.,14,many,TRBJ1-1,TRBV28,TGTGCCAGCAGTTTTCCTACGGAGCCCACTGAAGCTTTCTTT,CASSFPTEPTEAFF
.,17,many,TRBJ1-3,TRBV15,TGTGCCACCAGCAGAGACGTTACATTAAGCTCTGGAAACACCATATATTTT,CATSRDVTLSSGNTIYF
.,15,many,TRBJ2-5,TRBV11-2,TGTGCCAGCAGCTTAGATTGGGGCTACCAAGAGACCCAGTACTTC,CASSLDWGYQETQYF
.,16,few,TRBJ1-1,TRBV5-1,TGCGCCAGCAGCTTGGGGGGCAGGAGTATGAACACTGAAGCTTTCTTT,CASSLGGRSMNTEAFF
.,15,many,TRBJ2-7,TRBV12-3/TRBV12-4,TGTGCCAGCAGTTTAATTCGGGGTCCGACCTACGAGCAGTACTTC,CASSLIRGPTYEQYF
.,13,many,TRBJ2-7,TRBV6-5,TGTGCCAGCAGTCATCCCTACTCCTACGAGCAGTACTTC,CASSHPYSYEQYF
.,16,.,TRBJ1-2,TRBV3-1,TGTGCCAGCAGCCAAGGTTGGGGACGGAACAACTATGGCTACACCTTC,CASSQGWGRNNYGYTF
TRBD2,16,many,TRBJ2-5,TRBV7-2,TGTGCCAGCAGCTTAGTAGTAGCGGGGGGGAAAGAGACCCAGTACTTC,CASSLVVAGGKETQYF
.,14,many,TRBJ2-7,TRBV28,TGTGCCAGCAGTTACCCACAGGGTGCCTACGAGCAGTACTTC,CASSYPQGAYEQYF
.,13,many,TRBJ2-7,TRBV5-1,TGCGCCAGCAGCTTGAAAAGGGATTCCGAGCAGTACTTC,CASSLKRDSEQYF
TRBD1,14,many,TRBJ2-5,TRBV6-5,TGTGCCAGCAGTTACGGGACAGGGGCAAAGACCCAGTACTTC,CASSYGTGAKTQYF
.,14,.,TRBJ2-7,TRBV20-1,TGCAGTGCTAGGGGTTCCGGGACATTCTACGAGCAGTACTTC,CSARGSGTFYEQYF
.,14,few,TRBJ2-4,TRBV18,TGTGCCAGCTCACCAACAGGGCAGGTGGACATTCAGTACTTC,CASSPTGQVDIQYF
.,14,.,TRBJ1-1,TRBV12-3/TRBV12-4,TGTGCCAGCAGTTTAGTGCGGCTGAGGACTGAAGCTTTCTTT,CASSLVRLRTEAFF
.,14,many,TRBJ1-2,TRBV7-3,TGTGCCAGCAGTTCAGGGTTAGGCGGTGATGGCTACACCTTC,CASSSGLGGDGYTF
TRBD1,18,few,TRBJ2-7,TRBV20-1,TGCAGTGCTAGAGATCCCGGGACAGGGGTTTTAGTTTTCTACGAGCAGTACTTC,CSARDPGTGVLVFYEQYF